This TCR beta chain was sequenced for a study of CD8 T cells in Susac syndrome (dated by TCRdb to the late 2010s). Looking at the study overall: The study used repertoire sequencing to test whether antigen drove CD8+ T cell activation and differentiation in Susac syndrome. The study at large found these results: The number of individuals in the TCR sequencing and HLA analysis was acknowledged as relatively small.

High-throughput TCR beta sequencing profiled peripheral blood CD8+ and CD4+ T cells from healthy donors, Susac syndrome patients and multiple sclerosis patients. Healthy donors were included as age- and sex-matched controls. Bulk CD8+ and CD4+ T cells were purified by magnetic negative isolation, while CD8+ TEMRA cells were enriched using FACS. Blood was drawn into EDTA tubes, processed within 24 hours, and PBMCs were isolated by density gradient centrifugation. PBMCs intended for TCR sequencing were cryopreserved in liquid nitrogen and were subsequently thawed in a 37 degrees C water bath. A purity of at least 90% was achieved for sorted or isolated CD4+, CD8+ and CD8+ TEMRA cells. RNA was extracted with the RNeasy kit and 0.5 to 1 ug was reverse transcribed using random hexamers. TCR beta CDR3 regions were amplified with the immunoSEQ multiplex PCR assay covering 54 Vbeta and 13 Jbeta segments. Bias from PCR amplification was corrected by using a synthetic template baseline for primer optimization and for computational correction. Concerning the study's data processing: Reads were annotated to V, D and J genes according to IMGT and were analyzed with immunoSEQ Analyzer, with only productive sequences retained. Clonality was computed as one minus Shannon entropy normalized by log2 of the number of productive unique sequences. Public and private clones were assessed among the 100 most prevalent clones of each patient and control. Susac-specific clones were defined as absent from healthy and MS cohorts, 1052 published viral clones and other ImmuneACCESS disease sequences. TCRdb ran its own pipeline on the public reads, namely fastp trimming at Q25 and MiXCR clone calling, and kept in-frame beta chains. Each CDR3 protein appears once, grouped with its most common genes and DNA. The V and J calls were not made by the authors but by TCRdb's processing. Within this sample are roughly 130,000 distinct CDR3 sequences, with 90% to 95% of them counted one time only. Around 0.12% of the sample lies in the top ten.

A distance of 14 bases separates the germline ends of V and J, which lose 5 bases and 0 bases respectively. The germline V gene gives CDR1 as SGHVS and CDR2 as FQNEAQ. The CDR3 contains 16 residues, cysteine and phenylalanine counted. The sequence is cut down to CDR3 DNA, 48 bases in frame from base 1. Note on this clonotype: Its specific antigen is unknown. No qualities accompany the bases; no much larger clone lies one base away.

This sequence originates from a human donor in good health. Sequencing input: CD4+ T cells from PBMCs. This chain is built from TRBV7-8 and TRBJ1-3; perhaps TRBD1 is the D gene, with 6 bases matching. The CDR3 protein: CASSAGHLPSGNTIYF. The sequenced DNA: TGTGCCAGCAGCGCGGGACACCTTCCCTCTGGAAACACCATATATTTT.